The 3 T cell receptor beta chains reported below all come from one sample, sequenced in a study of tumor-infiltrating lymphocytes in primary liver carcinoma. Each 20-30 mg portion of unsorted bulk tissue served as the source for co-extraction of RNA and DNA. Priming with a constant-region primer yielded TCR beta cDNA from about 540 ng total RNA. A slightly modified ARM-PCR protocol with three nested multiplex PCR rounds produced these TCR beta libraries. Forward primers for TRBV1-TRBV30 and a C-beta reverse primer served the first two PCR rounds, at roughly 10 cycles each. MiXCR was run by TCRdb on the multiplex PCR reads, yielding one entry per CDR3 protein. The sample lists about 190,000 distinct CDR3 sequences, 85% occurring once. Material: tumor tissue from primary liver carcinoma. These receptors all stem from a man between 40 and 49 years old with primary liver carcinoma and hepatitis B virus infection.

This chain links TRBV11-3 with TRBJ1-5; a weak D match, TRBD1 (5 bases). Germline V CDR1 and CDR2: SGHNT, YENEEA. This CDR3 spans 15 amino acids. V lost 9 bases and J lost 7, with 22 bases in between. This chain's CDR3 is CARNLDLGVAQPQHF. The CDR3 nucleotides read TGTGCCAGGAACTTAGATCTGGGGGTGGCCCAGCCCCAGCATTTT. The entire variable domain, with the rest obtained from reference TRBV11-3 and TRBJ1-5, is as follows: EAGVVQSPRYKIIEKKQPVAFWCNPISGHNTLYWYLQNLGQGPELLIRYENEEAVDDSQLPKDRFSAERLKGVDSTLKIQPAELGDSAVYLCARNLDLGVAQPQHFGDGTRLSIL.

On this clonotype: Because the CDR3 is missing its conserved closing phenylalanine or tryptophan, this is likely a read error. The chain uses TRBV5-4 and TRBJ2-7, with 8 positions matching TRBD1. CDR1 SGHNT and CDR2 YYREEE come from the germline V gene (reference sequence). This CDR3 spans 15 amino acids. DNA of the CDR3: TGTGTCAGCAGCTTGACGGGACAGGATCTCTATGAGCAGTACTTA. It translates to CVSSLTGQDLYEQYL.

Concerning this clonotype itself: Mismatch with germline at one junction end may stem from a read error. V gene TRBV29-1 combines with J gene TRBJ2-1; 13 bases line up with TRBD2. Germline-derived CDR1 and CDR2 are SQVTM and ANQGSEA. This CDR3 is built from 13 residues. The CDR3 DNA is TGCAGTGGGACTAGCGGGAAGCTCTATGAGCAGATCTTT. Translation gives CSGTSGKLYEQIF.